This TCR beta chain came from a study of blood T cell repertoires in COVID-19. Methods used by the authors: Amplifying reference gene primers gave estimates of nucleated cell counts. Only in-frame clones appear in the TCRdb table, and some are missing; sequencing was by immunoSEQ multiplex PCR. That table is the source of V, J and clone size, and D and trimming were worked out from the DNA. The data contain roughly 68,000 clones, 80% to 90% of them singletons. The V segment lost 4 bases and the J segment 6 bases; nucleotides outside the gene matches: 11. The CDR3 totals 16 residues. Per germline, CDR1 SGHKS and CDR2 YYEKEE (reference sequence).

The chain links TRBV5-5 to TRBJ2-2; TRBD1 matches 8 bases. Sample: peripheral blood. The TCR was taken from a man aged 45 to 65 with active COVID-19. CDR3: CASSEETGALSGELFF. For the CDR3, the DNA is TGTGCCAGCAGCGAAGAGACAGGGGCTCTCTCCGGGGAGCTGTTTTTT. The whole variable domain, remainder taken from reference TRBV5-5 and TRBJ2-2, is DAGVTQSPTHLIKTRGQQVTLRCSPISGHKSVSWYQQVLGQGPQFIFQYYEKEERGRGNFPDRFSARQFPNYSSELNVNALLLGDSALYLCASSEETGALSGELFFGEGSRLTVL.